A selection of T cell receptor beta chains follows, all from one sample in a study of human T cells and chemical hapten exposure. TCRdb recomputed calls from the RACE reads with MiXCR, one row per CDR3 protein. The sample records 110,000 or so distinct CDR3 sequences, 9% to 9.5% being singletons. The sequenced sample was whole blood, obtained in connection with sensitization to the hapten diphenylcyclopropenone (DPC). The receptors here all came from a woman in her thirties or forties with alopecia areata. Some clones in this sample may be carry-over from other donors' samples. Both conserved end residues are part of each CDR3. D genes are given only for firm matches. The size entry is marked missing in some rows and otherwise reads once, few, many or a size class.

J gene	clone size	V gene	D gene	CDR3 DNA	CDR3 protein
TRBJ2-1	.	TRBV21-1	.	TGTGCCAGCTGCCGAGGGGAGACTAGCGGGGGACACAATGAGCAGTTCTTC	CASCRGETSGGHNEQFF
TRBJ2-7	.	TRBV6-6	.	TGTGCCAGCAATTCAGCAGGGGTCGAGCAGTACTTC	CASNSAGVEQYF
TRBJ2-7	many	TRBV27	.	TGTGCCAGCAGTTTGGACCGATCCTACGAGCAGTACTTC	CASSLDRSYEQYF
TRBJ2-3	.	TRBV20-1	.	TGCAGTCGTAGCACAGATACGCAGTATTTT	CSRSTDTQYF
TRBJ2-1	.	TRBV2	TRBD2	TGTGCCAGCAGTGAAGGCCTTCTAGCGGGGACCTACAATGAGCAGTTCTTC	CASSEGLLAGTYNEQFF
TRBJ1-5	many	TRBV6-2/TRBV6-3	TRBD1	TGTGCCAGCAGTTACTCTCCGGGACAGGGGCGCCTCAGCGGCAATCAGCCCCAGCATTTT	CASSYSPGQGRLSGNQPQHF
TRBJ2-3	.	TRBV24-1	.	TGTGCCACCAGTGAAGTGGGACGGCCTTTTTTGAAAGATACGCAGTATTTT	CATSEVGRPFLKDTQYF
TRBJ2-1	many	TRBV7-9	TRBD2	TGTGCCAGCAGCTTAGACGGCCTAGCGGGGAACAATGAGCAGTTCTTC	CASSLDGLAGNNEQFF
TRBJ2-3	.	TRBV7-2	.	TGTGCCAGCAGCTCCCTTATGGATACGCAGTATTTT	CASSSLMDTQYF
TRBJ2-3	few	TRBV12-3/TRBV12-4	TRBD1	TGTGCCAGCAGCCTGCAGGGGGCGAGTGATACGCAGTATTTT	CASSLQGASDTQYF
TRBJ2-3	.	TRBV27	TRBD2	TGTGCCAGCGCGGCTAGCGGGGCAGATACGCAGTATTTT	CASAASGADTQYF
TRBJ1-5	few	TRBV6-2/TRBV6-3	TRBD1	TGTGCCAGCACCCAACTGTTCGGACAGGGGGGGATAAGCAATCAGCCCCAGCATTTT	CASTQLFGQGGISNQPQHF
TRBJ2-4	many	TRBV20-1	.	TGCAGTGCTAGTTGGCGGCAGAGCATTCAGTACTTC	CSASWRQSIQYF
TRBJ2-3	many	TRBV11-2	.	TGTGCCAGCAGCTTAGTTAGACCCGGGACACCTAACACAGATACGCAGTATTTT	CASSLVRPGTPNTDTQYF
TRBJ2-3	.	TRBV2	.	TGTGCCGGCAGTGAAGCGACTCGTTCGAATTTT	CAGSEATRSNF
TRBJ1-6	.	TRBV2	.	TGTGCCAGCAAGGAGGGGCTGGTTAATTCACCCCTCCACTTT	CASKEGLVNSPLHF
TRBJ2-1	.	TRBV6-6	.	TGTGCCAGCAGCCCAGGGGTTGGTGAGCAGTTCTTC	CASSPGVGEQFF
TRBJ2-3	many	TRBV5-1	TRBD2	TGCGCCAGCAGCCCGAGCGGGGGGGCCCCAGATACGCAGTATTTT	CASSPSGGAPDTQYF
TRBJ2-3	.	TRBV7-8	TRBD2	TGTGCCAGCAGCTTAAGACTAGCGGGGGCCGGAGATACGCAGTATTTT	CASSLRLAGAGDTQYF
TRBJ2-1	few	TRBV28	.	TGTGCCACCTCGACCTACAATGAGCAGTTCTTC	CATSTYNEQFF
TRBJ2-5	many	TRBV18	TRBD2	TGTGCCAGCACACGACTAGCGGGGCTTGAGACCCAGTACTTC	CASTRLAGLETQYF
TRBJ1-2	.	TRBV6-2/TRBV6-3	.	TGTGCCAGCAGTTACATCCTGGACAGCGGCTACACCTTC	CASSYILDSGYTF
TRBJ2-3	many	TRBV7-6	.	TGTGCCAGCAGCTTAGCCCCTACCCCGGCAGGGCAAGACACGCAGTATTTT	CASSLAPTPAGQDTQYF
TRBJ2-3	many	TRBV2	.	TGTGCCAGCAGTCGGCGAGCGGCGATGACAGATACGCAGTATTTT	CASSRRAAMTDTQYF
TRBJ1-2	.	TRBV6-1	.	TGTGCCAGCAGTGGAAGCCCTTGGGGGGGCAGGGATGGCTACACCTTC	CASSGSPWGGRDGYTF
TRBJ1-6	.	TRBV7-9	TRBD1	TGTGCCAGCAGCTTAACCGGGACAGGGATGCCCCTCCACTTT	CASSLTGTGMPLHF
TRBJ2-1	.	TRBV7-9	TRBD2	TGTGCCAGCAGCCATTCAATAGCGGGGGGGTACAATGAGCAGTTCTTC	CASSHSIAGGYNEQFF
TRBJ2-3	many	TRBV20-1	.	TGCAGTGCTAGAGATTTCAGATCTAGCACAGATACGCAGTATTTT	CSARDFRSSTDTQYF
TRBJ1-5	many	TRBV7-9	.	TGTGCCAGCAGCCCAGGACAGACAAATCAGCCCCAGCATTTT	CASSPGQTNQPQHF
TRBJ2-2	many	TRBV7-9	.	TGTGCCAGCAGCTTCCGGGCCGGGGAGCTGTTTTTT	CASSFRAGELFF
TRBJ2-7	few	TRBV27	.	TGTGCCAGCAGTTTATCCGGGGCCAATTTCTACGAGCAGTACTTC	CASSLSGANFYEQYF
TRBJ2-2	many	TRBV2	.	TGTGCCAGCAGAGGGATAGAAACGACCACCGGGGAGCTGTTTTTT	CASRGIETTTGELFF
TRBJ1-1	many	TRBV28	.	TGTGCCAGCAGTTTGGGGTTCTTAGGCATAGGAGCTTTCTTT	CASSLGFLGIGAFF
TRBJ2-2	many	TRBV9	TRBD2	TGTGCCAGCAGCGCCGCGGTCGGTAGTCGCGGGGGGGCGGACACCGGGGAGCTGTTTTTT	CASSAAVGSRGGADTGELFF
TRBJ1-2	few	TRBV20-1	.	TGCAGTGCTAGGTGGGAGGGGCCTGGCAACACCTTC	CSARWEGPGNTF
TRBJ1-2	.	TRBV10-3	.	TGTGCCATCAGTGACAGGGAAGGTGGCTACACCTTC	CAISDREGGYTF
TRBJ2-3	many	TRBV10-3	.	TGTGCCATCAGTGACCCGAGGTTCCCAGATACGCAGTATTTT	CAISDPRFPDTQYF
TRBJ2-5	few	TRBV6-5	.	TGTGCCAGCAGTCAGCTTTACCAAGAGACCCAGTACTTC	CASSQLYQETQYF